The present T cell receptor beta chain was sequenced within a study of blood T cell repertoires in COVID-19. This CDR3 is built from 15 residues. CDR1 and CDR2 from the germline V gene are KGHSH and LQKENI. The V segment lost 0 bases and the J segment 3 bases; nucleotides outside the gene matches: 4. In the authors' methods: Amplification of reference gene primers was used by the study to estimate nucleated cell counts. Sequenced by immunoSEQ multiplex PCR; TCRdb stores in-frame clones only, minus some. Clone size and the V and J calls come from that table; the DNA yielded D and trimming. The profile shows about 270,000 clones, about 87% of them singletons. Clinical histories supplied by participants themselves formed the basis of cohort assignment.

The chain employs TRBV18 and TRBJ1-1, with 7 bases identical to TRBD1. This TCR was sampled from a woman aged 45-60 years who had recovered from COVID-19. The specimen sequenced was PBMCs or T cells enriched from blood (not recorded which). CDR3: CASSPPQGSYTEAFF. The CDR3 DNA sequence: TGTGCCAGCTCACCACCACAGGGGTCTTACACTGAAGCTTTCTTT.